The 22 T cell receptor beta chains in this list originate from one sample, sequenced in a study of regulatory T cells in long-lasting Graves disease. As for time point: newly diagnosed GD, antithyroid drugs for less than 3 months. Extracted RNA from PBMCs served as the source of the TCR library. HTBI primers from iRepertoire and Arm-PCR of CDR3 regions yielded the TCR beta libraries. MiXCR, run by TCRdb on the multiplex PCR reads, gives a single entry per CDR3 protein. The sample shows some 320,000 distinct CDR3 sequences, over 15% of them seen only once. The sequenced sample was peripheral blood mononuclear cells (PBMCs), obtained at new diagnosis, from a patient treated with antithyroid drugs. The receptors derive from a female donor with Graves disease.

The chain combines TRBV10-2 with TRBJ1-2; tentatively, D is TRBD1 (5 bases). The CDR3 has 15 residues. With 6 bases removed from V and 4 bases from J, the gap between germline ends came to 18 bases. Germline assignment: CDR1 WSHSY and CDR2 SAAADI. This CDR3 is CASRMAAGGIYGYTF. CDR3 DNA: TGCGCCAGCAGGATGGCGGCGGGGGGTATCTATGGCTACACCTTC.

This clonotype was seen a handful of times. The chain couples TRBV14 to TRBJ2-2; D gene ambiguous. Germline loops: CDR1 SGHDN, CDR2 FVKESK. Trimming pared 1 base from V and 6 bases from J, leaving 9 bases between. This CDR3 has 14 amino acids. In nucleotides, the CDR3 is TGTGCCAGCAGCCAAGGAACCTTTTCCGGGGAGCTGTTTTTT. This gives the protein CASSQGTFSGELFF. The whole variable domain, remainder taken from reference TRBV14 and TRBJ2-2, is EAGVTQFPSHSVIEKGQTVTLRCDPISGHDNLYWYRRVMGKEIKFLLHFVKESKQDESGMPNNRFLAERTGGTYSTLKVQPAELEDSGVYFCASSQGTFSGELFFGEGSRLTVL.

This rearrangement joins TRBV5-1 to TRBJ2-3, with D hard to call. The CDR3 is 13 residues long. From germline, CDR1 is SGHRS and CDR2 YFSETQ. V gave up 5 bases and J gave up 2 bases, with 9 bases separating them. CDR3: CASRMIDTDTQYF. Written as DNA, the CDR3 is TGCGCCAGCAGGATGATCGACACAGATACGCAGTATTTT.

About this clonotype itself: Mismatch with germline at one junction end may stem from a read error. The rearrangement joins TRBV11-2 to TRBJ1-1; D perhaps matches TRBD1 (5 bases). Germline values: CDR1 SGHAT, CDR2 FQNNGV. This CDR3 contains 13 residues. CDR3 nucleotide sequence: TGTGCCAGCAGCTTATGGGGGAACACTGAAGCTTTATTT. This gives the protein CASSLWGNTEALF.

Ten or more counts support this clonotype. The rearrangement joins TRBV30 to TRBJ1-1; 7 bases agree with TRBD1. Looked up from germline, CDR1 is GTSNPN and CDR2 is SVGIG (reference sequence). This CDR3 is 14 amino acids long. The V segment lost 4 bases and the J segment 1 base; nucleotides outside the gene matches: 6. This CDR3 is CAWTTTGSNTEAFF. The CDR3 DNA reads as TGTGCCTGGACCACGACAGGGTCGAACACTGAAGCTTTCTTT.

To note about this clonotype: A far larger clone is one nucleotide away, so this likely arose from a read error. The CDR3 is CASSPPRRDEQFF. As DNA, the CDR3 is TGTGCCAGCTCACCACCTCGGCGGGACGAGCAGTTCTTC. This chain connects TRBV18 to TRBJ2-1; D is possibly TRBD2 (6 bases). There are 13 residues in the CDR3. Germline loops: CDR1 KGHSH, CDR2 LQKENI. Trimming shortened V by 0 bases and J by 10 bases, and 10 bases separated the two germline ends.

This clonotype was observed many times. The chain combines TRBV9 with TRBJ2-2, with 14 bases identical to TRBD2. The V gene's germline CDR1 is SGDLS and CDR2 YYNGEE. The CDR3 sequence is 17 residues long. J gave up 6 bases and V 3 bases, and 7 bases lay outside the gene matches. CDR3 residues: CASSDGLAGGLAGELFF. DNA of the CDR3: TGTGCCAGCAGCGACGGACTAGCGGGAGGCCTCGCCGGGGAGCTGTTTTTT. The entire variable domain, with the rest obtained from reference TRBV9 and TRBJ2-2, is as follows: DSGVTQTPKHLITATGQRVTLRCSPRSGDLSVYWYQQSLDQGLQFLIQYYNGEERAKGNILERFSAQQFPDLHSELNLSSLELGDSALYFCASSDGLAGGLAGELFFGEGSRLTVL.

This clonotype appeared a few times. The chain couples TRBV12-5 to TRBJ2-1; TRBD2 agrees at 9 bases. The junction had 10 bases not matched to a gene; V was cut back by 5 bases and J by 8 bases. Germline-derived CDR1 and CDR2 are LGHNT and FRNRAP. The CDR3 consists of 15 residues. The CDR3 region has the DNA TGTGCTAGTGGTCCCCCGGCGGGAGGGCCCCATGAGCAGTTCTTC. It codes for CASGPPAGGPHEQFF.

This clonotype was counted at least ten times. This rearrangement joins TRBV2 to TRBJ1-6; 10 bases match TRBD1. This CDR3 region has 16 residues. Losses at the gene ends were 2 bases for V and 11 bases for J; bases not matched to a gene: 9. CDR1 SNHLY and CDR2 FYNNEI come from the germline V gene. Here the CDR3 reads CASSELRDRGSPPLHF. As DNA, the CDR3 is TGTGCCAGCAGTGAATTGAGGGACAGGGGTTCTCCACCCCTCCACTTT.

This clonotype was recorded a few times. The chain uses TRBV7-8 and TRBJ1-5; tentatively, D is TRBD1 (6 bases). CDR3 size: 13 residues. Trimming took off 11 bases at V and 7 bases at J, with 18 bases between the two ends. Germline values: CDR1 SGHVS, CDR2 FQNEAQ. The CDR3 sequence: CAGGQGFEQPQHF. DNA for the CDR3: TGTGCCGGGGGGCAGGGGTTTGAGCAGCCCCAGCATTTT.

This clonotype occurred many times. The gene calls are TRBV30 and TRBJ1-1, with D unclear. CDR3 length: 14 residues. The germline V gene has CDR1 GTSNPN and CDR2 SVGIG (reference sequence). Trimming removed 4 bases from V and 3 bases from J, with 15 bases in between. CDR3 DNA: TGTGCCTGGACCCTGCTAGGGATTGACACTGAAGCTTTCTTT. Its translation is CAWTLLGIDTEAFF. The full variable domain, rest sourced from reference TRBV30 and TRBJ1-1, is SQTIHQWPATLVQPVGSPLSLECTVEGTSNPNLYWYRQAAGRGLQLLFYSVGIGQISSEVPQNLSASRPQDRQFILSSKKLLLSDSGFYLCAWTLLGIDTEAFFGQGTRLTVV.

This clonotype was observed at least ten times. CDR3 sequence: CASSLTGGGDTQYF. The DNA of the CDR3 is TGCGCCAGCAGCTTGACAGGGGGTGGAGATACGCAGTATTTT. J is TRBJ2-3 and V is TRBV5-1; 8 nucleotides match TRBD1. CDR1 is SGHRS and CDR2 is YFSETQ in the germline V gene. The V segment lost 1 base and the J segment 5 bases; nucleotides outside the gene matches: 3. The CDR3 is made up of 14 amino acids.

This clonotype has a count of ten or more. V is TRBV27 and J is TRBJ2-3, with TRBD1 identical over 8 bases. In germline, CDR1 is MNHEY, CDR2 SMNVEV (reference sequence). J lost 3 bases, V lost 5 bases, and 4 bases had no gene match. The CDR3 consists of 14 residues. In nucleotides, the CDR3 is TGTGCCAGCAGTCCAGGACAGGGAACAGATACGCAGTATTTT. Protein sequence: CASSPGQGTDTQYF.

This clonotype was seen at least ten times. The CDR3 reads CATREVGQETQYF. CDR3 nucleotide sequence: TGTGCCACCCGGGAAGTCGGGCAAGAGACCCAGTACTTC. This chain uses TRBV6-1 with TRBJ2-5; possibly TRBD2 for D (5 bases). Germline V lookup: CDR1 MNHNS, CDR2 SASEGT. V was pared by 10 bases and J by 2 bases, with 14 bases between. The CDR3 runs to 13 residues.

The chain recombines TRBV2 with TRBJ2-3; TRBD1 aligns across 9 bases. Germline V gene sequence: CDR1 SNHLY, CDR2 FYNNEI. V gave up 5 bases and J gave up 3 bases; unmatched junction bases: 9. The CDR3 extends over 16 amino acids. The CDR3 here is CASSSDRGQGTDTQYF. As DNA, the CDR3 is TGTGCCAGCAGTTCCGACAGGGGACAGGGAACAGATACGCAGTATTTT.

This clonotype was counted many times. This sequence joins TRBV11-2 and TRBJ2-3; 9 bases agree with TRBD2. The V segment lost 2 bases and the J segment 1 base; nucleotides outside the gene matches: 7. Germline V lookup: CDR1 SGHAT, CDR2 FQNNGV. CDR3 length equals 17 residues. DNA for the CDR3: TGTGCCAGCAGCTTAACGGGCCGACTAGCGGGCACAGATACGCAGTATTTT. It is translated as CASSLTGRLAGTDTQYF. Full variable domain (missing parts from reference TRBV11-2 and TRBJ2-3): EAGVAQSPRYKIIEKRQSVAFWCNPISGHATLYWYQQILGQGPKLLIQFQNNGVVDDSQLPKDRFSAERLKGVDSTLKIQPAKLEDSAVYLCASSLTGRLAGTDTQYFGPGTRLTVL.

This clonotype occurred a few times. The V and J genes are TRBV12-3 or TRBV12-4 and TRBJ1-2; D may be TRBD1 (6 bases). The V gene lost 5 bases and the J gene lost 10 bases, with 23 bases spanning the gap. The CDR3 covers 15 residues. DNA for the CDR3: TGTGCCAGCAGTCCCAGACAGGCTACAGCCCTGTACTACACCTTC. Protein sequence: CASSPRQATALYYTF.

The chain couples TRBV7-2 to TRBJ2-2, with D hard to call. CDR1 and CDR2 from the germline V gene are SGHTA and FQGNSA. CDR3 length equals 12 residues. Trimming pared 3 bases from V and 7 bases from J, leaving 6 bases between. In DNA form, the CDR3 reads TGTGCCAGCAGCTTTCTTTACGGGGAGCTGTTTTTT. Translated: CASSFLYGELFF.

This clonotype was detected only a few times. The chain recombines TRBV6-1 with TRBJ2-2, with TRBD1 identical over 7 bases. The CDR3 spans 18 residues. Unmatched junction bases numbered 14, after V lost 7 bases and J lost 0 bases. Germline assignment: CDR1 MNHNS and CDR2 SASEGT. Here the CDR3 DNA reads TGTGCCAGCACCCCAAGGGCGCCAGGGACAGCGAACACCGGGGAGCTGTTTTTT. It yields the protein CASTPRAPGTANTGELFF.

This chain connects TRBV27 to TRBJ1-2; tentative D call: TRBD1 (6 bases). Germline lookup yields CDR1 MNHEY and CDR2 SMNVEV (reference sequence). V lost 9 bases and J 4 bases, leaving 21 bases between the germline ends. This CDR3 is 15 amino acids long. The CDR3, as DNA: TGTGCCAGTTCCCCGGCCTCCAGGGGTAGCTATGGCTACACCTTC. It encodes CASSPASRGSYGYTF.

The sample holds a few counts of this clonotype. The rearrangement links TRBV6-6 to TRBJ2-3, with TRBD2 matching 9 bases. The CDR3 has 17 amino acids. In germline, CDR1 is MNHNY, CDR2 SVGAGI (reference sequence). The V segment lost 0 bases and the J segment 4 bases; nucleotides outside the gene matches: 8. For the CDR3, the DNA is TGTGCCAGCAGTTACTCGATGGCTAGCGGGAAAGCAGATACGCAGTATTTT. Translation: CASSYSMASGKADTQYF.

This clonotype was seen only a few times. This sequence joins TRBV24-1 and TRBJ1-1, with D unclear. The V end was cut by 0 bases, the J end by 5 bases, with 6 bases between. CDR1 is KGHDR and CDR2 is SFDVKD in the germline V gene. The CDR3 contains 13 residues. The CDR3 reads CATSDLKGTEAFF. The CDR3 bases are TGTGCCACCAGTGATTTGAAGGGAACTGAAGCTTTCTTT.